Following are 20 T cell receptor beta chains from one sample sequenced in a study of T cell changes during pregnancy in multiple sclerosis. TCRdb keeps only in-frame clones here, not all; method: immunoSEQ multiplex PCR. The table includes approximately 30,000 clones, about nine tenths detected once. The starting material was CD8+ T cells from peripheral blood mononuclear cells, obtained in the first trimester of pregnancy. These receptors were taken from a female donor with multiple sclerosis, enrolled in a pregnancy study.

The J gene is TRBJ2-1, the V gene TRBV14, with 9 bases that match TRBD2. This CDR3 contains 14 residues. V was clipped by 4 bases and J by 7 bases; unmatched bases: 5. Germline V gene data show CDR1 as SGHDN and CDR2 as FVKESK. The CDR3 protein is CASSPGTSWNEQFF. DNA for the CDR3: TGTGCCAGCAGCCCCGGGACTAGCTGGAATGAGCAGTTCTTC.

V gene TRBV29-1 combines with J gene TRBJ1-1; D remains ambiguous. The germline V gene encodes CDR1 SQVTM and CDR2 ANQGSEA. V dropped 5 bases and J dropped 0 bases, with 7 bases sitting between them. This CDR3 has 12 amino acids. The CDR3 loop is CSVRRMNTEAFF. CDR3 nucleotide sequence: TGCAGCGTTCGGAGAATGAACACTGAAGCTTTCTTT.

V and J are TRBV4-2 and TRBJ2-3, with a weak D call TRBD2 (5 bases). The CDR3 is 16 residues long. V lost 1 base and J lost 6, with 17 bases in between. Germline CDR1 reads LGHNA; CDR2 reads YNFKEQ. The CDR3 loop reads CASSQVEAEEGDTQYF. CDR3 DNA: TGTGCCAGCAGCCAAGTTGAAGCGGAGGAAGGGGATACGCAGTATTTT.

This chain connects TRBV4-1 to TRBJ1-4; D not resolved. The V gene's germline CDR1 is MGHRA and CDR2 YSYEKL. Trimming shortened V by 3 bases and J by 3 bases, and 11 bases separated the two germline ends. This CDR3 is 15 amino acids long. Here the CDR3 reads CASSQGLGANEKLFF. Written as DNA, the CDR3 is TGCGCCAGCAGCCAGGGTTTGGGAGCTAATGAAAAACTGTTTTTT.

The J gene is TRBJ2-1, the V gene TRBV6-5, with TRBD1 identical over 7 bases. Germline trimming cut 4 bases from V and 1 base from J; bases unmatched to any gene: 1. The CDR3 length is 14 residues. The germline V gene encodes CDR1 MNHEY and CDR2 SVGAGI. CDR3 amino acids: CASSLDRSYNEQFF. The CDR3 bases are TGTGCCAGCAGTTTGGACAGGTCCTACAATGAGCAGTTCTTC.

The chain links TRBV28 to TRBJ2-2; D is ambiguous. The CDR3 spans 14 residues. Trimming shortened V by 3 bases and J by 3 bases, and 8 bases separated the two germline ends. The germline gives CDR1 MDHEN, CDR2 SYDVKM. Written as DNA, the CDR3 is TGTGCCAGCAGTTTGTTCAGCGACACCGGGGAGCTGTTTTTT. Its protein product is CASSLFSDTGELFF.

The chain couples TRBV5-1 to TRBJ1-1, with D unclear. V was pared by 0 bases and J by 7 bases, with 7 bases between. CDR1 is SGHRS and CDR2 is YFSETQ in the germline V gene. This CDR3 has 12 amino acids. DNA of the CDR3: TGCGCCAGCAGCTTGGCCGGAGATGAAGCTTTCTTT. Translating it yields CASSLAGDEAFF.

In this sample, this clone turned up once. The V gene is TRBV2, the J gene TRBJ1-2; D might be TRBD1 (6 bases). CDR3 length equals 17 residues. Per the germline V gene, CDR1 is SNHLY and CDR2 is FYNNEI. With 8 bases removed from V and 1 base from J, the gap between germline ends came to 23 bases. CDR3 in DNA: TGTGCCAGCCAGGGAGGGACACGGGGGCTATATAACTATGGCTACACCTTC. This sequence encodes CASQGGTRGLYNYGYTF.

The V call is TRBV21-1, the J call TRBJ2-2; TRBD2 was called by the table and not checked on the DNA. TRBV21-1 is a documented pseudogene. This CDR3 has 23 amino acids. CDR3 DNA: TGTGCCAGCAGCAAACCCCATCGCCGACTAGCGGGAGTCCATTTACACGTTCCCGGGGAGCTGTTTTTT. Translation: CASSKPHRRLAGVHLHVPGELFF.

This clone was seen a single time. This chain joins TRBV6-4 and TRBJ2-1, with 9 bases that match TRBD2. The CDR3 is made up of 16 amino acids. CDR1 and CDR2 (germline): MRHNA, SNTAGT. Trimming cost V 3 bases and J 4 bases; bases outside gene matches: 7. CDR3 bases: TGTGCCAGCAGTGAAGATAGCGGGAGTCCGTACAATGAGCAGTTCTTC. Translating it yields CASSEDSGSPYNEQFF.

The rearrangement joins TRBV15 to TRBJ2-5; D not resolved. The V end lost 6 bases, the J end lost 4 bases, and 15 bases lay between the germline ends. The CDR3 runs to 14 residues. Germline V lookup: CDR1 LNHNV, CDR2 YYDKDF (reference sequence). The CDR3 is CATREPSRGETQYF. The CDR3 bases are TGTGCCACCAGGGAACCTAGTCGCGGAGAGACCCAGTACTTC.

The chain carries TRBV10-3 and TRBJ2-5, with D uncertain. This CDR3 spans 14 amino acids. Germline CDR1 reads ENHRY; CDR2 reads SYGVKD. Trimming cost V 2 bases and J 2 bases, with 9 bases left between them. This CDR3 is CAISEEQTQETQYF. The CDR3, as DNA: TGTGCCATCAGTGAGGAACAGACACAAGAGACCCAGTACTTC.

The chain couples TRBV7-6 to TRBJ1-4; TRBD1 matches at 7 bases. The J segment lost 5 bases and the V segment lost 2 bases, leaving 5 bases of the junction unmatched. The CDR3 is made up of 15 amino acids. Germline CDR1 is SGHVS and CDR2 is FNYEAQ. CDR3 in DNA: TGTGCCAGCAGCTTATCCCGGGACAGCAATGAAAAACTGTTTTTT. Its protein product is CASSLSRDSNEKLFF.

The chain couples TRBV27 to TRBJ2-1, with a possible D match to TRBD2 (6 bases). Between the trimmed V and J ends, which lost 4 bases and 4 bases, there was a span of 8 bases. The CDR3 is 13 residues long. Germline values: CDR1 MNHEY, CDR2 SMNVEV (reference sequence). The CDR3 nucleotides read TGTGCCAGCAGTTGGGACTTATACAATGAGCAGTTCTTC. Amino acid sequence: CASSWDLYNEQFF.

About this clone: Sequence at one end of the junction differs from germline and may be a read error. This chain joins TRBV11-2 and TRBJ2-1, with D hard to call. This CDR3 spans 13 amino acids. Germline assignment: CDR1 SGHAT and CDR2 FQNNGV. The CDR3 region is CASSWYSHNEQFF. The CDR3 coding sequence is TGTGCCAGCAGCTGGTACTCCCACAATGAGCAGTTCTTC. The variable domain in full, with the rest retrieved from reference TRBV11-2 and TRBJ2-1, is EAGVAQSPRYKIIEKRQSVAFWCNPISGHATLYWYQQILGQGPKLLIQFQNNGVVDDSQLPKDRFSAERLKGVDSTLKIQPAKLEDSAVYLCASSWYSHNEQFFGPGTRLTVL.

This clone has a handful of counts. The chain recombines TRBV21-1 with TRBJ1-5. TRBV21-1 is annotated as a pseudogene. The CDR3 is 13 amino acids. CDR3 DNA: TGTGCCAGCAGCACCTGGAGGGATCAGCCCCAGCATTTT. Protein product: CASSTWRDQPQHF.

CDR3 loop: CASSGRRSYEQYF. CDR3 coding DNA: TGTGCCAGCAGCGGGAGAAGGTCCTACGAGCAGTACTTC. The chain links TRBV4-2 to TRBJ2-7; D might be TRBD2 (5 bases). Trimming left V 5 bases short and J 1 base short, with 9 bases between. The CDR3 spans 13 residues. Germline V gene sequence: CDR1 LGHNA, CDR2 YNFKEQ.

The chain links TRBV13 to TRBJ2-5; a weak D match, TRBD2 (6 bases). The CDR3 loop spans 15 amino acids. Germline CDR1 reads PRHDT; CDR2 reads FYEKMQ (reference sequence). V was trimmed by 4 bases and J by 0 bases, leaving 12 bases between them. DNA of the CDR3: TGTGCCAGCAGCTCCAGGGAGGTTTACCAAGAGACCCAGTACTTC. It yields the protein CASSSREVYQETQYF.

The genes are TRBV19 and TRBJ2-1, with 14 bases fitting TRBD2. The CDR3 length is 16 residues. Germline V gene sequence: CDR1 LNHDA, CDR2 SQIVND (reference sequence). J was trimmed by 7 bases and V by 5 bases; bases with no gene match: 7. CDR3 sequence: CASSPWGLAGVNEQFF. CDR3 DNA sequence: TGTGCCAGTAGTCCCTGGGGACTAGCGGGGGTTAATGAGCAGTTCTTC.

V usage is TRBV6-6 and J usage is TRBJ2-3; D gene ambiguous. This CDR3 region has 12 residues. V lost 4 bases, J lost 4 bases, and 6 bases lay in between. CDR1 MNHNY and CDR2 SVGAGI come from the germline V gene (reference sequence). The CDR3 protein is CASSFSPDTQYF. The CDR3 DNA sequence: TGTGCCAGCAGTTTTAGCCCAGATACGCAGTATTTT.